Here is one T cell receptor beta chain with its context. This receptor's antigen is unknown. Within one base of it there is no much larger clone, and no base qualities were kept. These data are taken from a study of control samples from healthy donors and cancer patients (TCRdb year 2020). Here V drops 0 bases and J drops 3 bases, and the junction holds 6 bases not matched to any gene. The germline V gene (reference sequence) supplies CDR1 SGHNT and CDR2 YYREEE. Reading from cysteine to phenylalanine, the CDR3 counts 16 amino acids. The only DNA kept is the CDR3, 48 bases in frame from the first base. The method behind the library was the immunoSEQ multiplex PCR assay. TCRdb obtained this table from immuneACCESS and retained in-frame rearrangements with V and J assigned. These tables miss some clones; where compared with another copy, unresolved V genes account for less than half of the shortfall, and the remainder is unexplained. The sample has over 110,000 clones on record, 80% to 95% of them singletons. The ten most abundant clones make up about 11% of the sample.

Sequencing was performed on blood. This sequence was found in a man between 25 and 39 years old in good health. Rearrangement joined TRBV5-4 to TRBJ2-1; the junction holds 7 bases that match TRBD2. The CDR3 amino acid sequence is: CASSLGIAGRYNEQFF. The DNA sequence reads TGTGCCAGCAGCTTGGGGATAGCGGGCCGCTACAATGAGCAGTTCTTC. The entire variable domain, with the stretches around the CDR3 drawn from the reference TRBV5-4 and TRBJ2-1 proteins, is ETGVTQSPTHLIKTRGQQVTLRCSSQSGHNTVSWYQQALGQGPQFIFQYYREEENGRGNFPPRFSGLQFPNYSSELNVNALELDDSALYLCASSLGIAGRYNEQFFGPGTRLTVL.